Listed here is a single T cell receptor (beta chain). TCRdb's copy holds only in-frame clones and misses some; the assay was immunoSEQ multiplex PCR. The sample records more than 40,000 clones, more than 65% being singletons. These data belong to a study of T cells in tumors after PD-1 blockade. For the study at large: Excluded were patients with checkpoint blockade, immunosuppressants, or radiotherapy or other anti-cancer therapy within 4 weeks. A subset received ongoing vismodegib 150 mg daily alongside anti-PD-1 therapy.

V shed 4 bases and J 8 bases; nucleotides not matched to a gene: 13. The CDR3 has 15 amino acids. Germline assignment: CDR1 MNHEY and CDR2 SVGAGI. The sequences come from PBMCs, collected before anti-PD-1 treatment. The sequence was collected from a human donor with basal cell carcinoma. V and J are TRBV6-5 and TRBJ1-2; the match to TRBD1 covers 7 bases. The CDR3 sequence: CASSFLTTGRNGYTF. The CDR3 DNA sequence: TGTGCCAGCAGTTTTTTAACGACAGGGAGAAACGGCTACACCTTC.